These T cell receptor beta chains were read from a single sample in a study of chemoradiotherapy in HPV16-positive cancers. Using immunoSEQ multiplex PCR, the repertoire was profiled, and TCRdb retains in-frame clones only, with some absent. Of 6,000 to 6,500 clones listed, over 60% were seen once; the top ten hold approximately 30%. Here the sequenced sample was tumor tissue, taken from a patient who underwent chemoradiotherapy. The receptors were gathered from a human donor with HPV-associated anogenital cancer. The CDR3 runs from the conserved cysteine through the conserved F or W. D genes are given only for firm matches. Rows may omit the clone size; those that give it use once, few, many or a size class.

D gene: NA; J gene: TRBJ1-5; clone size: NA; V gene: TRBV7-2; CDR3 DNA: TGTGCCAGCAGCCCTGCTCGTTCGGGGGAAGTTGGTCAGCCCCAGCATTTT; CDR3 protein: CASSPARSGEVGQPQHF
D gene: NA; J gene: TRBJ2-5; clone size: NA; V gene: TRBV5-1; CDR3 DNA: TGCGCCAGCAGCTTGTTTCCGGGAGGGGGCGAGACCCAGTACTTC; CDR3 protein: CASSLFPGGGETQYF
D gene: NA; J gene: TRBJ1-1; clone size: NA; V gene: TRBV7-9; CDR3 DNA: TGTGCCAGCAGCGCCGTAGAGACGGATATGGAGGGAGCTTTCTTT; CDR3 protein: CASSAVETDMEGAFF
D gene: NA; J gene: TRBJ2-7; clone size: few; V gene: TRBV6-1; CDR3 DNA: TGTGCCAGCAGGGGCCTTTTAGCCTACGAGCAGTACTTC; CDR3 protein: CASRGLLAYEQYF
D gene: NA; J gene: TRBJ2-2; clone size: once; V gene: TRBV10-3; CDR3 DNA: TGTGCCATCAAGACAGATGAAACCGGGGAGCTGTTTTTT; CDR3 protein: CAIKTDETGELFF
D gene: TRBD1; J gene: TRBJ2-3; clone size: NA; V gene: TRBV27; CDR3 DNA: TGTGCCAGCAGGGGAGCGGGACAGGGCGAGACAGATACGCAGTATTTT; CDR3 protein: CASRGAGQGETDTQYF
D gene: TRBD2; J gene: TRBJ2-7; clone size: NA; V gene: TRBV5-5; CDR3 DNA: TGTGCCAGCAGCCCCGGGGATGTGGGGCGCGTTAGCGGGAACTACGAGCAGTACTTC; CDR3 protein: CASSPGDVGRVSGNYEQYF
D gene: NA; J gene: TRBJ2-1; clone size: few; V gene: TRBV5-6; CDR3 DNA: TGTGCCAGCAGCTGGGGGAACAATGAGCAGTTCTTC; CDR3 protein: CASSWGNNEQFF
D gene: NA; J gene: TRBJ2-5; clone size: NA; V gene: TRBV6-5; CDR3 DNA: TGTGCCAGCAGTTCCAGGGGGGTCCAAGAGACCCAGTACTTC; CDR3 protein: CASSSRGVQETQYF
D gene: TRBD1; J gene: TRBJ2-7; clone size: NA; V gene: TRBV7-8; CDR3 DNA: TGTGCCAGCAGCTCCCCGCCGGGACAGGGTTTCTCTGGAGCCTACGAGCAGTACTTC; CDR3 protein: CASSSPPGQGFSGAYEQYF